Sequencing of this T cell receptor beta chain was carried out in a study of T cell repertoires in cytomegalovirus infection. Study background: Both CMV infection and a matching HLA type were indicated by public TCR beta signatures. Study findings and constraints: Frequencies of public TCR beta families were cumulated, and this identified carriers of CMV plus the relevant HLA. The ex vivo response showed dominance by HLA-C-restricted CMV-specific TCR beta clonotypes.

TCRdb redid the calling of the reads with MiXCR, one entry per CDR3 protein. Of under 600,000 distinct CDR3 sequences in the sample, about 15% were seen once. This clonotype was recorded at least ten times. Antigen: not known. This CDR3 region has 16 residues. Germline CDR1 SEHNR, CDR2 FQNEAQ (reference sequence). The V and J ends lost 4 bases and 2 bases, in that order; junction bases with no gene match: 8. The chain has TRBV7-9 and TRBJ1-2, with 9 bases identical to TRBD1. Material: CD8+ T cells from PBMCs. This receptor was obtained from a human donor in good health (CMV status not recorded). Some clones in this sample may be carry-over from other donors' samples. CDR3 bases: TGTGCCAGCAGCTCCCTGATGGACAGGGGAAACTATGGCTACACCTTC. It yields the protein CASSSLMDRGNYGYTF.